Below are 12 T cell receptor beta chains sequenced from a single sample in a study of CD8 T cells in Susac syndrome. Reverse transcription of 0.5 to 1 ug RNA was performed with random hexamers. TCRdb re-analysed the immunoSEQ multiplex PCR reads in MiXCR, keeping a single row per CDR3 protein. Seen here are a few hundred thousand distinct CDR3 sequences, about 91% observed once, and the top ten hold 0.18%. The sequenced sample was CD8+ T cells from PBMCs. The receptors originated from a human donor with multiple sclerosis.

This chain connects TRBV14 to TRBJ2-1; weak D call: TRBD2 (6 bases). Germline CDR1 and CDR2: SGHDN and FVKESK. There are 14 residues in the CDR3. The V and J ends lost 1 base and 8 bases respectively, with 12 bases between them. The chain's CDR3 is CASSQATSIHEQFF. As DNA, the CDR3 is TGTGCCAGCAGCCAAGCGACTAGTATTCATGAGCAGTTCTTC.

This chain joins TRBV27 and TRBJ2-3; D possibly corresponds to TRBD1 (6 bases). The CDR3 spans 16 residues. CDR1 MNHEY and CDR2 SMNVEV come from the germline V gene (reference sequence). Trimming pared 5 bases from V and 5 bases from J, leaving 20 bases between. The chain's CDR3 is CASSLPKGGEVDTQYF. In nucleotides, the CDR3 is TGTGCCAGCAGTCTCCCCAAAGGGGGTGAAGTAGATACGCAGTATTTT.

The rearrangement joins TRBV25-1 to TRBJ2-5; 13 bases are shared with TRBD2. V gave up 5 bases and J gave up 5 bases; unmatched junction bases: 8. The CDR3 is 16 amino acids. CDR1 is MGHDK, CDR2 SYGVNS, per germline. The CDR3 DNA sequence: TGTGCCAGCAGTCCGGGACTAGCGGGGCCAATGGAGACCCAGTACTTC. As protein: CASSPGLAGPMETQYF. The full variable domain, rest sourced from reference TRBV25-1 and TRBJ2-5, is EADIYQTPRYLVIGTGKKITLECSQTMGHDKMYWYQQDPGMELHLIHYSYGVNSTEKGDLSSESTVSRIRTEHFPLTLESARPSHTSQYLCASSPGLAGPMETQYFGPGTRLLVL.

The J gene is TRBJ2-1, the V gene TRBV2, with D tentatively TRBD2 (6 bases). V was trimmed by 1 base and J by 8 bases, leaving 12 bases between them. The CDR3 loop spans 14 amino acids. CDR1 is SNHLY and CDR2 is FYNNEI in the germline V gene. The CDR3 DNA reads as TGTGCCAGCAGTGAAGGACTAGTGGGGTATGAGCAGTTCTTC. Its protein product is CASSEGLVGYEQFF.

This clonotype was observed a single time. This rearrangement joins TRBV20-1 to TRBJ2-7; D is possibly TRBD2 (6 bases). The CDR3 loop spans 13 amino acids. Trimming left V 0 bases short and J 4 bases short, with 10 bases between. The V gene's germline CDR1 is DFQATT and CDR2 SNEGSKA (reference sequence). This CDR3 reads CSARDPAGYEQYF. The CDR3, as DNA: TGCAGTGCTAGAGACCCCGCGGGATACGAGCAGTACTTC.

This sequence joins TRBV5-6 and TRBJ2-7, with 7 bases aligning to TRBD1. V shed 4 bases and J 4 bases; nucleotides not matched to a gene: 8. Germline values: CDR1 SGHDT, CDR2 YYEEEE. This CDR3 has 14 amino acids. The CDR3 sequence is CASSPMGQLYEQYF. The CDR3 DNA is TGTGCCAGCAGCCCCATGGGACAGTTGTACGAGCAGTACTTC.

The V call is TRBV12-3 or TRBV12-4, the J call TRBJ2-1; 8 nucleotides align to TRBD2. Trimming took 7 bases from V and 2 from J; bases not matched to a gene: 4. This CDR3 is 14 amino acids long. Here the CDR3 DNA reads TGTGCCAGCAATCCGGGGGGGCCCTACAATGAGCAGTTCTTC. The encoded protein is CASNPGGPYNEQFF.

The rearrangement uses TRBV24-1 and TRBJ2-2; TRBD1 aligns across 9 bases. CDR3 length: 14 residues. Germline trimming cut 8 bases from V and 3 bases from J; bases unmatched to any gene: 3. Germline V gene lookup returns CDR1 KGHDR and CDR2 SFDVKD. In nucleotides, the CDR3 is TGTGCCACCACCGGGGACAGGGACACCGGGGAGCTGTTTTTT. This sequence encodes CATTGDRDTGELFF.

This sequence joins TRBV15 and TRBJ2-2, with D unresolved. This CDR3 has 13 residues. Per germline, CDR1 LNHNV and CDR2 YYDKDF (reference sequence). The V end lost 4 bases, the J end lost 5 bases, and 8 bases lay between the germline ends. The DNA of the CDR3 is TGTGCCACCAGCACCCTGGGAACCGGGGAGCTGTTTTTT. Encoded protein: CATSTLGTGELFF. Filled out from reference TRBV15 and TRBJ2-2, the complete variable domain reads DAMVIQNPRYQVTQFGKPVTLSCSQTLNHNVMYWYQQKSSQAPKLLFHYYDKDFNNEADTPDNFQSRRPNTSFCFLDIRSPGLGDTAMYLCATSTLGTGELFFGEGSRLTVL.

This chain links TRBV11-2 with TRBJ2-7, with TRBD2 as a possible D gene (6 bases). CDR3 size: 16 residues. Germline CDR1 and CDR2: SGHAT and FQNNGV. The V gene lost 3 bases and the J gene lost 7 bases, with 22 bases spanning the gap. The CDR3 loop reads CASSLVSGEELVEQYF. The CDR3 nucleotides are TGTGCCAGCAGCTTGGTATCGGGGGAAGAACTTGTTGAGCAGTACTTC.

The gene calls are TRBV23-1 and TRBJ2-4; unclear D gene. TRBV23-1 is labeled an ORF, and its function is uncertain. CDR3 length: 17 amino acids. Trimming took 7 bases from V and 0 from J, leaving 19 bases between them. The CDR3 loop is CASIRMIRVLAKNIQYF. DNA for the CDR3: TGCGCCAGCATTCGGATGATCCGCGTTCTAGCCAAAAACATTCAGTACTTC.

The J gene is TRBJ2-1, the V gene TRBV6-2 or TRBV6-3; 7 positions match TRBD2. The CDR3 is made up of 17 amino acids. Germline V gene sequence: CDR1 MNHEY, CDR2 SVGEGT. V lost 3 bases and J lost 4; bases outside the gene matches: 12. In DNA, the CDR3 is TGTGCCAGCAGTTATGGGGCTGGAGGGAGGGCGTACAATGAGCAGTTCTTC. This gives the protein CASSYGAGGRAYNEQFF.